The present TCR beta chain was sequenced within a study of blood T cell repertoires in COVID-19. Study information: COVID-19 samples from acute and convalescent phases originated in the United States, Italy and Spain. The cDNA or gDNA used as material had been derived from T cells, B-cell-depleted T cells, or PBMCs.

Per the study methods: For nucleated cells, counts were estimated from reference gene primer amplification. The repertoire was sequenced with immunoSEQ multiplex PCR; TCRdb's copy has only in-frame clones and lacks some. From that table come the V and J calls and clone size; the DNA was used to work out D and trimming. The sample has about 140,000 clones, roughly 88% seen once. CDR1 and CDR2 (germline): SGHTA, FQGNSA. Deletions cut 3 bases from V and 4 bases from J, with 7 bases between. The CDR3 consists of 13 residues. The V call is TRBV7-2, the J call TRBJ1-5; D remains unclear. Sequencing input: peripheral blood. This sequence originates from a woman in her sixties with acute or convalescent COVID-19. CDR3 sequence: CASSFQANQPQHF. The DNA of the CDR3 is TGTGCCAGCAGCTTTCAGGCGAATCAGCCCCAGCATTTT.